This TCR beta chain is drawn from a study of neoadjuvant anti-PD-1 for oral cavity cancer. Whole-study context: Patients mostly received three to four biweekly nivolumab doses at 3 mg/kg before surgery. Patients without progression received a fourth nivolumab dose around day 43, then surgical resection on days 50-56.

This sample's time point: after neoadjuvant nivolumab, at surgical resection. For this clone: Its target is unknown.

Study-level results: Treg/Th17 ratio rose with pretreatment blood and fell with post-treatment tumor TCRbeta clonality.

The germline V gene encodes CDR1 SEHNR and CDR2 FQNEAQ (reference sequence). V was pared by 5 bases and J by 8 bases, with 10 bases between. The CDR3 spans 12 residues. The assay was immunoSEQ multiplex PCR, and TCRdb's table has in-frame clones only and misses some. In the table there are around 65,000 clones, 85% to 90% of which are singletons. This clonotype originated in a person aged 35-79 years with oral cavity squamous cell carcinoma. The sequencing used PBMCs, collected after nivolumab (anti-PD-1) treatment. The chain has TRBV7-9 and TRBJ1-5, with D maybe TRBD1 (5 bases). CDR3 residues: CASSRGEEPQHF. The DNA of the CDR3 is TGTGCCAGCAGCCGAGGGGAGGAGCCCCAGCATTTT.